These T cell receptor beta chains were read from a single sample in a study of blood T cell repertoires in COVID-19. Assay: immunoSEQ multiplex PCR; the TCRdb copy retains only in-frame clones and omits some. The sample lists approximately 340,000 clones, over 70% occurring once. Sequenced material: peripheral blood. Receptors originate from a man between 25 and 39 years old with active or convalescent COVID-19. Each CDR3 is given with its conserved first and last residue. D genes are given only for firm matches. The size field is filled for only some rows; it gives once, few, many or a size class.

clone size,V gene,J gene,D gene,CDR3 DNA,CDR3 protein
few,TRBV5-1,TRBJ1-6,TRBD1,TGCGCCAGCAGCCCTTCGGTGGGACAGCCCAATTCACCCCTCCACTTT,CASSPSVGQPNSPLHF
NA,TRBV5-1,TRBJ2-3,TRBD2,TGCGCCAGCAGCTTGACCCGCCTAGCGGGGGTGATGACAGATACGCAGTATTTT,CASSLTRLAGVMTDTQYF
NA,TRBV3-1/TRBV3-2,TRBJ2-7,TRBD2,TGTGCCAGCAGCCAAGAAGCGGGAACCTACGAGCAGTACTTC,CASSQEAGTYEQYF
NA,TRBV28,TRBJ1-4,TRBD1,TGTGCCAGCAGCGTCCCGGGACAGGGGGATGAAAAACTGTTTTTT,CASSVPGQGDEKLFF
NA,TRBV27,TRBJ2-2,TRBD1,TGTGCCAGCAGTTTGGACAGGGTTTCCCTTAACACCGGGGAGCTGTTTTTT,CASSLDRVSLNTGELFF
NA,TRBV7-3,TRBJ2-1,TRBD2,TGTGCCACTAGCGGAAGCTCCTACAATGAGCAGTTCTTC,CATSGSSYNEQFF
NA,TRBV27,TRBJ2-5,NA,TGTGCCAGCAGTTTGACAGGACCTCCGGAGACCCAGTACTTC,CASSLTGPPETQYF
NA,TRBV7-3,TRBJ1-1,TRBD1,TGTGCCAGCAGCTCGACAGGGGGCAAGAACACTGAAGCTTTCTTT,CASSSTGGKNTEAFF
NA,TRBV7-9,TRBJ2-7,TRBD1,TGTGCCAGCAGCCCTCCTCGGACAGGGGCTGAAGAGCAGTACTTC,CASSPPRTGAEEQYF
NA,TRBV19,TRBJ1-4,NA,TGTGCCAGTAGTCCGCGACAGTCAACTAATGAAAAACTGTTTTTT,CASSPRQSTNEKLFF
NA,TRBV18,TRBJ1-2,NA,TGTGCCAGCTCACCAGTGGGGCGAGGCTACACCTTC,CASSPVGRGYTF
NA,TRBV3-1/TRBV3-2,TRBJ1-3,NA,TGTGCCAGCAGCCAAGATGCGACTTCCCGCTCTGGAAACACCATATATTTT,CASSQDATSRSGNTIYF
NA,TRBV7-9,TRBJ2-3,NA,TGTGCCAGCAGCAAAACCTATCTTCGCCCAGATACGCAGTATTTT,CASSKTYLRPDTQYF
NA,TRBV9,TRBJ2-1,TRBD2,TGTGCCAGCAGCGTAGCGAAGGTAGCGGGTGAGCAGTTCTTC,CASSVAKVAGEQFF
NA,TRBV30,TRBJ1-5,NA,TGTGCCTGGGAGGTCGGGGGAGGGCCCCAGCATTTT,CAWEVGGGPQHF
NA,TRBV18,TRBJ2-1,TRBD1,TGTGCCAGCTCCCCCCCCGCAGGGGGTGATGAGCAGTTCTTC,CASSPPAGGDEQFF
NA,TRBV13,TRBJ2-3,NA,TGTGCCAGCAGCTTAGGGGCGGTTCGGGATACGCAGTATTTT,CASSLGAVRDTQYF
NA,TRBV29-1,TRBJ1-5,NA,TGCAGCGTCTCACAGGGTACTTCTAAAAATCAGCCCCAGCATTTT,CSVSQGTSKNQPQHF
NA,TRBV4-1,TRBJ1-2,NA,TGCGCCAGCAGCCAAGATCTAGACAGCCGTAACTATGGCTACACCTTC,CASSQDLDSRNYGYTF
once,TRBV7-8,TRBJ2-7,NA,TGTGCCAGCAGCTCCACCTCCGAGGCGGCCTACGAGCAGTACTTC,CASSSTSEAAYEQYF
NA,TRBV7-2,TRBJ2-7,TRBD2,TGTGCCAGCAGCGCCCTGCGGGGGTACTCCTACGAGCAGTACTTC,CASSALRGYSYEQYF
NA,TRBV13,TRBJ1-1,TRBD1,TGTGCCAGCACCTGGTGGGACAGGGGGCGCACTGAAGCTTTCTTT,CASTWWDRGRTEAFF
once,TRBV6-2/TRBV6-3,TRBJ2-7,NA,TGTGCCAGCAGTTACAGCATCTCCTACGAGCAGTACTTC,CASSYSISYEQYF
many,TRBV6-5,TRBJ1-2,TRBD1,TGTGCCAGCAGTTACTTGCGGACAGGGGGAACCTATGGCTACACCTTC,CASSYLRTGGTYGYTF
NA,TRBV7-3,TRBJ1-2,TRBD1,TGTGCCAGCAGCTTGACCGCGACAGGGGTTGACGGCTACACCTTC,CASSLTATGVDGYTF
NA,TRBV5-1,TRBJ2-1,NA,TGCGCCAGCAGCTTGGCGGCGGGGAGCTCCTACAATGAGCAGTTCTTC,CASSLAAGSSYNEQFF